This entry lists 22 T cell receptor beta chains sequenced from one sample in a study of a mutant IDH1 vaccine in newly diagnosed glioma. These TCRs are of unknown antigen specificity. Assay used: immunoSEQ multiplex PCR; TCRdb lists only in-frame clones, some missing. The profile shows about 69,000 clones, around 90% of them singletons. As to time point: week 35, safety follow-up. Every vaccination contained 300 ug of the mutant IDH1 20-mer peptide and was paired with topical imiquimod. The sample consisted of PBMCs, taken from a glioma patient whose treatment included an IDH1 peptide vaccine. The receptor set was obtained from a man aged 25-45 years with glioma.

This clone has only a few counts. J is TRBJ1-5 and V is TRBV2; D unresolved. Germline loops: CDR1 SNHLY, CDR2 FYNNEI. This CDR3 contains 15 residues. Deletions cut 7 bases from V and 5 bases from J, with 18 bases between. This CDR3 reads CASTSTQSGYQPQHF. CDR3 coding DNA: TGTGCCAGCACTTCCACGCAGTCGGGGTATCAGCCCCAGCATTTT.

The chain uses TRBV19 and TRBJ2-7; 10 bases line up with TRBD2. CDR1 is LNHDA and CDR2 is SQIVND in the germline V gene (reference sequence). The length of the CDR3 is 16 residues. V shed 2 bases, J shed 2 bases, and the junction held 6 bases outside the gene matches. CDR3 coding DNA: TGTGCCAGTAGTATATTGCGAGCGGGGGGGCCCTACGAGCAGTACTTC. Its protein is CASSILRAGGPYEQYF.

V and J are TRBV30 and TRBJ1-2, with a possible D match to TRBD1 (5 bases). Per germline, CDR1 GTSNPN and CDR2 SVGIG (reference sequence). V was pared by 8 bases and J by 4 bases, with 14 bases between. The CDR3 runs 12 residues. The CDR3, as DNA: TGTGCCCGCCAGGCAGGGACCTATGGCTACACCTTC. Its translation is CARQAGTYGYTF.

The chain couples TRBV5-6 to TRBJ2-5; D uncertain. Per the germline V gene, CDR1 is SGHDT and CDR2 is YYEEEE. The length of the CDR3 is 11 residues. V gave up 5 bases and J gave up 5 bases, with 7 bases separating them. CDR3 loop: CASSYRETQYF. The CDR3 coding sequence is TGTGCCAGCAGTTATAGGGAGACCCAGTACTTC.

The CDR3 nucleotides are TGTGCCAGCACCCACGGGGCTGAAGCTTTCTTT. It translates to CASTHGAEAFF. The J gene is TRBJ1-1, the V gene TRBV4-2, with unresolved D. V gave up 7 bases and J gave up 6 bases, with 9 bases separating them. This CDR3 has 11 residues. Germline CDR1 is LGHNA and CDR2 is YNFKEQ.

This rearrangement joins TRBV2 to TRBJ1-5; TRBD1 aligns across 8 bases. This CDR3 contains 15 residues. Germline CDR1 SNHLY, CDR2 FYNNEI. The J segment lost 2 bases and the V segment lost 6 bases, leaving 6 bases of the junction unmatched. In nucleotides, the CDR3 is TGTGCCAGCAGCCGGACAGGGTTTGGCAATCAGCCCCAGCATTTT. Its translation: CASSRTGFGNQPQHF. The variable domain in full, completed from reference TRBV2 and TRBJ1-5, reads EPEVTQTPSHQVTQMGQEVILRCVPISNHLYFYWYRQILGQKVEFLVSFYNNEISEKSEIFDDQFSVERPDGSNFTLKIRSTKLEDSAMYFCASSRTGFGNQPQHFGDGTRLSIL.

The genes are TRBV2 and TRBJ2-3; 8 bases align to TRBD1. CDR1 and CDR2 from the germline V gene are SNHLY and FYNNEI. This CDR3 comprises 15 residues. J lost 4 bases, V lost 5 bases, and 8 bases had no gene match. For the CDR3, the DNA is TGTGCCAGCAGTTCAACAGGGGGTACCCCAGATACGCAGTATTTT. It yields the protein CASSSTGGTPDTQYF.

J is TRBJ2-3 and V is TRBV7-9; D unclear. Trimming pared 2 bases from V and 0 bases from J, leaving 9 bases between. This CDR3 comprises 15 residues. Germline CDR1 and CDR2: SEHNR and FQNEAQ (reference sequence). The CDR3 nucleotides are TGTGCCAGCAGCTTACGGGCTCCAAGCACAGATACGCAGTATTTT. Its protein is CASSLRAPSTDTQYF.

This clone came up once. V is TRBV28 and J is TRBJ1-2; a possible D gene is TRBD1 (6 bases). Trimming left V 1 base short and J 4 bases short, with 13 bases between. The CDR3 length is 15 residues. The V gene's germline CDR1 is MDHEN and CDR2 SYDVKM. The CDR3: CASSLFIGGSYGYTF. The CDR3 DNA is TGTGCCAGCAGTTTATTTATAGGGGGATCCTATGGCTACACCTTC.

This clone was observed a single time. The V call is TRBV2, the J call TRBJ1-3, with 11 bases aligning to TRBD1. J gave up 8 bases and V 6 bases, and 3 bases lay outside the gene matches. The CDR3 sequence is 13 residues long. Per the germline V gene, CDR1 is SNHLY and CDR2 is FYNNEI. Here the CDR3 reads CASRGTGGDTIYF. The CDR3 DNA sequence: TGTGCCAGCAGGGGGACAGGGGGAGACACCATATATTTT.

The V call is TRBV6-6, the J call TRBJ2-5, with 8 bases fitting TRBD1. The junction had 5 bases not matched to a gene; V was cut back by 6 bases and J by 5 bases. This CDR3 is built from 13 residues. CDR1 and CDR2 (germline): MNHNY, SVGAGI (reference sequence). The CDR3 coding sequence is TGTGCCAGCAGCGACAGGGGATGGGAGACCCAGTACTTC. Translation: CASSDRGWETQYF.

The chain links TRBV2 to TRBJ1-2; 8 nucleotides agree with TRBD1. The V segment lost 7 bases and the J segment 8 bases; nucleotides outside the gene matches: 9. The CDR3 has 13 residues. CDR1 and CDR2 from the germline V gene are SNHLY and FYNNEI. This chain's CDR3 is CASMLGQARGYTF. The CDR3 bases are TGTGCCAGCATGCTGGGACAGGCCCGGGGCTACACCTTC.

The CDR3: CASSMSLGGVGLNEQFF. The CDR3 DNA follows: TGTGCCAGTAGTATGTCTCTTGGGGGAGTAGGGTTGAATGAGCAGTTCTTC. V usage is TRBV19 and J usage is TRBJ2-1; tentatively, D is TRBD1 or TRBD2 (5 bases each). The CDR3 totals 17 residues. Trimming removed 3 bases from V and 7 bases from J, with 22 bases in between. Germline V gene lookup returns CDR1 LNHDA and CDR2 SQIVND (reference sequence).

The V and J genes are TRBV2 and TRBJ1-5, with D possibly matching TRBD1 (5 bases). Germline CDR1 SNHLY, CDR2 FYNNEI. The CDR3 is 16 amino acids. Trimming took off 3 bases at V and 6 bases at J, with 18 bases between the two ends. CDR3 residues: CASSDVSGPGGQPQHF. In nucleotides, the CDR3 is TGTGCCAGCAGTGACGTGTCAGGCCCCGGGGGTCAGCCCCAGCATTTT.

This clone has just one count. The chain links TRBV6-6 to TRBJ1-1; D gene unclear. V dropped 4 bases and J dropped 1 base, with 7 bases sitting between them. This CDR3 region has 13 residues. The germline V gene has CDR1 MNHNY and CDR2 SVGAGI (reference sequence). The CDR3 bases are TGTGCCAGCAGTTCTGATCCGAACACTGAAGCTTTCTTT. As protein: CASSSDPNTEAFF.

This clone has just one count. V usage is TRBV27 and J usage is TRBJ1-2, with D unclear. V was clipped by 8 bases and J by 2 bases, with 9 bases between them. Germline lookup yields CDR1 MNHEY and CDR2 SMNVEV (reference sequence). The CDR3 is 12 amino acids. CDR3 protein: CASARYNYGYTF. In DNA, the CDR3 is TGTGCCAGCGCAAGATACAACTATGGCTACACCTTC.

This chain links TRBV6-5 with TRBJ2-1; 8 bases match TRBD1. The ends lost 5 bases at V and 8 bases at J; junction bases unmatched: 11. The CDR3 runs 15 residues. Per germline, CDR1 MNHEY and CDR2 SVGAGI. The CDR3 region is CASSGHGTGSYEQFF. CDR3 bases: TGTGCCAGCAGTGGACACGGGACAGGATCATATGAGCAGTTCTTC.

The chain links TRBV5-1 to TRBJ1-6; D is unclear. CDR3 length: 24 residues. V lost 4 bases to trimming and J lost 0 bases, with 35 bases between them. In germline, CDR1 is SGHRS, CDR2 YFSETQ. This CDR3 is CASSPSEWLSKPLQLCSYNSPLHF. CDR3 in DNA: TGCGCCAGCAGCCCTAGCGAATGGCTATCTAAGCCTCTGCAGCTGTGCTCCTATAATTCACCCCTCCACTTT.

The chain employs TRBV7-9 and TRBJ2-2, with 8 positions matching TRBD1. The CDR3 is made up of 13 amino acids. Trimming cost V 5 bases and J 5 bases; bases outside gene matches: 1. Germline lookup yields CDR1 SEHNR and CDR2 FQNEAQ (reference sequence). The CDR3 sequence: CASSGQGTGELFF. CDR3 bases: TGTGCCAGCAGCGGACAGGGTACCGGGGAGCTGTTTTTT.

The chain recombines TRBV28 with TRBJ2-5, with D perhaps TRBD2 (6 bases). Trimming stripped 8 bases from V and 0 bases from J, with 19 bases between. The CDR3 sequence is 16 residues long. Looked up from germline, CDR1 is MDHEN and CDR2 is SYDVKM. The CDR3 region has the DNA TGTGCCAGCGGGTTATTCGGGGGACCGTACCAAGAGACCCAGTACTTC. This gives the protein CASGLFGGPYQETQYF.

This chain joins TRBV28 and TRBJ2-7; 10 bases map to TRBD2. The CDR3 length is 16 residues. Trimming at V came to 6 bases and at J to 5 bases, leaving 13 bases not matched to a gene. CDR1 is MDHEN, CDR2 SYDVKM, per germline. CDR3 DNA sequence: TGTGCCAGCAGCACCGTCGCTAGCGGGAGTGGCCACGAGCAGTACTTC. Protein product: CASSTVASGSGHEQYF. Drawing the rest from reference TRBV28 and TRBJ2-7, the complete variable domain is DVKVTQSSRYLVKRTGEKVFLECVQDMDHENMFWYRQDPGLGLRLIYFSYDVKMKEKGDIPEGYSVSREKKERFSLILESASTNQTSMYLCASSTVASGSGHEQYFGPGTRLTVT.

This rearrangement joins TRBV30 to TRBJ2-7; D not certain. Germline CDR1 is GTSNPN and CDR2 is SVGIG (reference sequence). Deletions cut 2 bases from V and 3 bases from J, with 5 bases between. The CDR3 runs to 11 residues. The CDR3: CAWSLGYEQYF. The CDR3 DNA is TGTGCCTGGAGTTTGGGCTACGAGCAGTACTTC.